This is a list of T cell receptor beta chains from one sample in a study of tumor-infiltrating lymphocytes in primary liver carcinoma. TCRdb passed the multiplex PCR reads through MiXCR, listing each CDR3 protein once. Of about 200,000 distinct CDR3 sequences in the sample, about 82% were seen once. The sequenced sample consisted of tumor tissue from primary liver carcinoma. These receptors originate from a man between 40 and 49 years old with primary liver carcinoma and hepatitis B virus infection. The CDR3 runs from the conserved cysteine through the conserved F or W. The D gene is left open where the match is weak.

D	V	J	CDR3	DNA
.	TRBV6-2/TRBV6-3	TRBJ1-1	CASRLAENTEALF	TGTGCCAGCCGACTGGCAGAAAACACTGAAGCTTTGTTT
.	TRBV29-1	TRBJ2-7	CTFRAPANPEQYF	TGCACCTTCCGTGCGCCAGCTAATCCCGAGCAGTACTTT
.	TRBV6-6	TRBJ2-7	CASILTGSSYEQYF	TGTGCCAGCATTCTTACGGGTTCCTCCTACGAGCAGTATTTC
TRBD1	TRBV4-3	TRBJ2-7	CVSKGTGDEQYF	TGCGTCAGCAAGGGGACAGGGGATGAGCAGTACTTC
TRBD1	TRBV4-3	TRBJ2-1	CASSQDLRGLGSYDEQFF	TGCGCCAGCAGCCAAGACTTGAGGGGGCTAGGGTCCTACGATGAGCAGTTCTTC
.	TRBV11-2	TRBJ1-1	CTSNLRLNTEAFF	TGTACCAGCAACTTACGCCTGAACACTGAAGCTTTCTTT
.	TRBV4-1	TRBJ2-2	CAISQDRNTGELFF	TGCGCCATCAGCCAAGATCGGAACACCGGGGAACTGTTTTTT
.	TRBV7-8	TRBJ1-6	CASIGFWTATSPLHF	TGTGCCAGCATCGGATTCTGGACAGCTACTTCACCTCTCCACTTT
.	TRBV19	TRBJ1-1	CANSMGPEAFF	TGTGCCAATAGTATGGGACCTGAGGCTTTCTTT
.	TRBV11-2	TRBJ1-1	CISSLGGNIEAFF	TGTATCAGCAGCTTGGGGGGGAACATTGAAGCTTTCTTT
TRBD2	TRBV5-1	TRBJ2-6	CASTLRPGSSGSSGANVLTF	TGCGCCAGCACCCTACGCCCCGGGTCTAGCGGGAGCTCTGGGGCCAACGTCCTGACTTTC
.	TRBV11-3	TRBJ2-3	CASSLDLGVAQPQYF	TGTGCTAGTAGCTTAGATCTGGGGGTGGCTCAGCCCCAGTATTTT